This entry describes one T cell receptor (beta chain). These data are taken from a study of blood T cell repertoires in COVID-19. Study details: PBMCs, B-cell-depleted T cells, or T cells were the source of the cDNA or gDNA that made up the material.

As originally analysed: Estimation of nucleated cell counts was performed using reference gene primer amplification. Method: immunoSEQ multiplex PCR; TCRdb's copy keeps in-frame clones and lacks some. V, J and clone size derive from that table, while D and trimming were established from the DNA sequence. The sample lists 100,000 to 150,000 clones; approximately 86% were seen once. This clonotype originated in a woman aged 45-65 years who had recovered from COVID-19. Material: PBMCs or T cells enriched from blood (not recorded which).

CDR3 loop: CASSFSILGTESGNTIYF. The CDR3 DNA reads as TGTGCCAGCAGCTTTTCGATCCTGGGCACCGAATCTGGAAACACCATATATTTT. This chain connects TRBV13 to TRBJ1-3; D is undetermined. In germline, CDR1 is PRHDT, CDR2 FYEKMQ (reference sequence). This CDR3 is built from 18 residues. The ends were cut back, 3 bases at V and 1 base at J, with 19 bases in the middle.